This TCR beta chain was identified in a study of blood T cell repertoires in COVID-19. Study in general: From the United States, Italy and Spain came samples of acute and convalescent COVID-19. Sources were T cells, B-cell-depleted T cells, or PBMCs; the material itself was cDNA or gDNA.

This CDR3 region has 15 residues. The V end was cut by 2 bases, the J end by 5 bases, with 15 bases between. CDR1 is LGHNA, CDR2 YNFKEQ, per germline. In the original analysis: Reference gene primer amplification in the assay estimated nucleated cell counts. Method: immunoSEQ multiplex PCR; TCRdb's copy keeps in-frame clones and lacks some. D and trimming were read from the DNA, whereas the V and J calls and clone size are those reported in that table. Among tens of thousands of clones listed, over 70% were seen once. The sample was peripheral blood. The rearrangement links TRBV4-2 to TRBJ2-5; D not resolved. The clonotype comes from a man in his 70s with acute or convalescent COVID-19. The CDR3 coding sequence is TGTGCCAGCAGCCAACTCGACTCTGGTCCGGAGACCCAGTACTTC. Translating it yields CASSQLDSGPETQYF.